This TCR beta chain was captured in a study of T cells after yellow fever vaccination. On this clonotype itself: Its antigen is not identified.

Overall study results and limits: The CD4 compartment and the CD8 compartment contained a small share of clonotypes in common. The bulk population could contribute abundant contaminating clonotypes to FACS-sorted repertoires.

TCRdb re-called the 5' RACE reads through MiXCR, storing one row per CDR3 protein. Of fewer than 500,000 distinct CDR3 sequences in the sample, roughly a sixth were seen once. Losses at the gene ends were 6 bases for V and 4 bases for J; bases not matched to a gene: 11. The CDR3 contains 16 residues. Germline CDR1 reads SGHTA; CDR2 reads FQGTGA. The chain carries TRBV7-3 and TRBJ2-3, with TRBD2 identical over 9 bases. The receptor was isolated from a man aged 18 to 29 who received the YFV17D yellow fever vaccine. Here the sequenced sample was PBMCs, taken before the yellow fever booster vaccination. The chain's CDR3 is CASSRLAGDVADTQYF. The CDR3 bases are TGTGCCAGCAGTAGATTAGCGGGGGACGTCGCAGATACGCAGTATTTT. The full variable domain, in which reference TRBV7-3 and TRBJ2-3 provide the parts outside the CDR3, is GAGVSQTPSNKVTEKGKYVELRCDPISGHTALYWYRQSLGQGPEFLIYFQGTGAADDSGLPNDRFFAVRPEGSVSTLKIQRTERGDSAVYLCASSRLAGDVADTQYFGPGTRLTVL.